Below, one TCR beta chain is given with its context. Its specificity is not known. This specimen belongs to a study of post-analysis software for immune sequencing data. Study outcomes and limitations: Four to six TRBV segments, including TRBV5-6, TRBV5-1 and TRBV20-1, were more frequent in patients than controls.

TCR beta libraries were prepared from cDNA with unique molecular identifiers. TCRdb independently ran MiXCR on the PCR reads; one entry per CDR3 protein. The top ten clones hold more than 0.55% of a sample with about 800,000 distinct CDR3 sequences, roughly 30% of them seen once. J gave up 6 bases and V 6 bases, and 10 bases lay outside the gene matches. This CDR3 is built from 15 residues. CDR1 and CDR2 from the germline V gene are ENHRY and SYGVKD. The chain carries TRBV10-3 and TRBJ1-2; 10 nucleotides match TRBD1. This receptor was taken from a girl aged 10 to 17 with multiple sclerosis. Sequences were obtained from blood. Here the CDR3 reads CAISATTGTGDGYTF. CDR3 bases: TGTGCCATCAGCGCTACTACCGGGACAGGGGATGGCTACACCTTC.